This T cell receptor (beta chain) was recovered during a study of blood T cell repertoires in COVID-19 (dated by TCRdb to 2020 to 2021). About the full investigation: Collaborator samples came from the United States, Italy and Spain and covered acute and convalescent phases of COVID-19. The samples were drawn from two sources: the first 160 participants of the ongoing ImmuneRACE study, and 1,000 to 1,500 subjects contributed by 6 global collaborators. The dataset comprised deeply sampled blood TCRbeta repertoires from subjects exposed to, actively infected with, or recovered from COVID-19. The prospective study material was composed of cDNA or gDNA derived from T cells, B-cell-depleted T cells, or PBMCs. HLA class I and class II types, where available, came from metadata supplied by the sample provider rather than from assay-based typing. The sample metadata nearly always contained a de-identified subject ID, COVID-19 status, age in years and sex. A freely available public database, intended as a resource for researchers studying the immune response to SARS-CoV-2, is where the repertoires were released. The study at large found these results: Clinical and demographic metadata were provided uncurated, with the amount varying by source and participant.

As encoded in the germline V gene (reference sequence), CDR1 is GTSNPN while CDR2 is SVGIG. Cut back by 3 bases and 2 bases, the V and J ends lie 14 bases apart. The CDR3 covers 14 residues, taking in both the cysteine and the phenylalanine. The retained sequence is limited to the CDR3, 42 bases, with the frame set at the first base. This clone was counted a single time. Its antigen is currently not known. Base qualities are not recorded, but no much larger clone differs from it by a single base. TCRbeta CDR3 regions were amplified from genomic DNA using the immunoSEQ Assay, a bias-controlled multiplex PCR. The paper's data handling went like this. Nucleated cell counts per sample were estimated from amplification of reference gene primers within the assay. To quantify the absolute abundance of each unique TCRbeta CDR3 rearrangement, sequence reads were collapsed and filtered. For each sample, productive Simpson clonality was calculated as the square root of Simpson's diversity index over productive rearrangements. What TCRdb holds here is the immuneACCESS table cut down to in-frame rearrangements. Part of the clones is not present; checked against another copy, under half of the missing clones reflect an unresolved V gene, and the others are unexplained. From that table come the V and J calls and clone size; the DNA was used to work out D and trimming. For this sample there are some 320,000 clones; roughly 89% appear just once. Clones ranked in the top ten supply 2.5% to 3% of the sample.

Participants in the prospective study were aged roughly 18 to 100 years, lived in 20 to 25 United States geographic areas, and enrolled through a virtual design. Cohort assignment in the prospective study relied on participant-reported clinical history from a screening survey and a study questionnaire. Exposed participants had been in contact with someone with a PCR-confirmed or clinician-diagnosed COVID-19 case within 2 weeks of study entry. In the prospective study, mobile phlebotomists collected whole blood, serum and a nasopharyngeal or oropharyngeal swab from each participant. Participants in the prospective study had the option to provide additional blood draws and questionnaires over a 2-month period. Blood samples from the prospective study were shipped frozen or at room temperature prior to DNA extraction.

The receptor was isolated from a woman aged 50 to 60 who had been exposed to COVID-19. Sequencing used PBMCs or T cells enriched from blood (not recorded which). This receptor chain uses TRBV30 and TRBJ2-7, with the D gene not confidently named. The DNA reads as follows: TGTGCCTGGAGCCTCCCGAGTTTGCCCTACGAGCAGTACTTC. Translated, this is CAWSLPSLPYEQYF.